This T cell receptor beta chain came from a study of cytomegalovirus exposure and HLA in healthy donors. Per germline, CDR1 GTSNPN and CDR2 SVGIG (reference sequence). The ends lost 1 base at V and 4 bases at J; junction bases unmatched: 3. The CDR3 contains 15 residues. Both 60 Vbeta primers and 13 Jbeta primers went into the PCR. The data were produced by immunoSEQ multiplex PCR, yet TCRdb's version contains in-frame clones alone and is incomplete. In the table there are about 160,000 clones, around three quarters of which are singletons. Material for sequencing was PBMCs. The receptor was derived from a woman in her thirties or forties in good health and CMV-seronegative. The J gene is TRBJ2-1, the V gene TRBV30; 11 bases align to TRBD2. This chain's CDR3 is CAWSAIAGGYNEQFF. CDR3 nucleotides: TGTGCCTGGAGTGCAATAGCGGGAGGGTACAATGAGCAGTTCTTC.